These 21 T cell receptor beta chains share one sample of origin, sequenced in a study of cytomegalovirus exposure and HLA in healthy donors listed by TCRdb under 2017. The library relied on the immunoSEQ multiplex PCR assay. Sourced from immuneACCESS, this table was stored by TCRdb with only in-frame sequences that have V and J called. A share of the clones is absent; for the studies checked, an unresolved V gene accounts for under half, and the remainder has no known explanation. This sample is represented by about 120,000 clones; approximately 87% of them were singletons. Roughly 1.4% of the sample lies in the top ten. Sequencing input: PBMCs. Every receptor here comes from a woman in her thirties in good health and CMV-seropositive.

The chain employs TRBV29-1 and TRBJ2-3, with D unclear. Germline V gene data show CDR1 as SQVTM and CDR2 as ANQGSEA. V lost 6 bases, J lost 2 bases, and 9 bases lay in between. The CDR3 is 12 amino acids. The CDR3 protein is CSVVAFTDTQYF. In DNA, the CDR3 is TGCAGCGTGGTGGCCTTCACAGATACGCAGTATTTT.

This chain connects TRBV29-1 to TRBJ1-1, with unresolved D. In germline, CDR1 is SQVTM, CDR2 ANQGSEA. The CDR3 sequence is 11 residues long. V was trimmed by 7 bases and J by 0 bases, leaving 6 bases between them. In DNA form, the CDR3 reads TGCAGCGGGGCCTTGAACACTGAAGCTTTCTTT. This gives the protein CSGALNTEAFF.

This clone showed up just once. This chain links TRBV5-1 with TRBJ2-7, with 7 bases lining up with TRBD1. V shed 0 bases and J 4 bases; nucleotides not matched to a gene: 10. The CDR3 runs to 16 residues. Germline CDR1 and CDR2: SGHRS and YFSETQ. Here the CDR3 reads CASSLGRSGRGYEQYF. In DNA form, the CDR3 reads TGCGCCAGCAGCTTGGGACGTTCAGGCAGGGGGTACGAGCAGTACTTC.

CDR3 in amino acids: CASSYSSIAGAYEQYF. The CDR3, as DNA: TGTGCCAGCAGTTACTCGAGTATAGCGGGGGCCTACGAGCAGTACTTC. The chain joins TRBV6-5 to TRBJ2-7; 9 bases line up with TRBD2. Germline V gene lookup returns CDR1 MNHEY and CDR2 SVGAGI. The V and J ends lost 0 bases and 2 bases, in that order; junction bases with no gene match: 5. This CDR3 is built from 16 residues.

This clone was recorded once. This sequence joins TRBV5-4 and TRBJ2-5; unclear D gene. The CDR3 runs 15 residues. V was pared by 0 bases and J by 0 bases, with 9 bases between. The germline V gene encodes CDR1 SGHNT and CDR2 YYREEE (reference sequence). The DNA of the CDR3 is TGTGCCAGCAGCTTGGGGTCTAGGAACCAAGAGACCCAGTACTTC. Protein product: CASSLGSRNQETQYF.

This chain connects TRBV9 to TRBJ2-7; 7 positions agree with TRBD1. CDR1 SGDLS and CDR2 YYNGEE come from the germline V gene. V lost 4 bases to trimming and J lost 4 bases; unmatched junction nucleotides: 5. The CDR3 is made up of 13 amino acids. In nucleotides, the CDR3 is TGTGCCAGCAGCTCGACAGGGCTTTACGAGCAGTACTTC. As protein: CASSSTGLYEQYF.

This sequence joins TRBV9 and TRBJ2-7; 7 positions match TRBD2. The V gene end was trimmed by 0 bases and the J gene end by 2 bases; junction bases not matched to a gene: 2. The CDR3 totals 14 residues. Germline lookup yields CDR1 SGDLS and CDR2 YYNGEE. CDR3 DNA sequence: TGTGCCAGCAGCGTAGGCGGGAGAACCTACGAGCAGTACTTC. This sequence encodes CASSVGGRTYEQYF.

The J gene is TRBJ2-1, the V gene TRBV2; TRBD2 might be the D (7 bases). Germline-derived CDR1 and CDR2 are SNHLY and FYNNEI. Trimming stripped 9 bases from V and 9 bases from J, with 21 bases between. The CDR3 covers 14 residues. CDR3 residues: CARTGGGIMGEQFF. CDR3 sequence (DNA): TGTGCCAGGACTGGGGGGGGCATTATGGGTGAGCAGTTCTTC.

This chain joins TRBV7-9 and TRBJ1-2; 7 bases line up with TRBD1. CDR1 and CDR2 from the germline V gene are SEHNR and FQNEAQ (reference sequence). The CDR3 is 13 residues long. J gave up 7 bases and V 5 bases, and 7 bases lay outside the gene matches. CDR3 amino acids: CASSLKGASGYTF. CDR3 DNA sequence: TGTGCCAGCAGCCTGAAGGGGGCTAGTGGCTACACCTTC.

The rearrangement links TRBV7-7 to TRBJ2-2; D is perhaps TRBD1 (6 bases). Deletions cut 5 bases from V and 1 base from J, with 8 bases between. The CDR3 is 14 amino acids. The germline V gene encodes CDR1 SSHAT and CDR2 FNYEAQ (reference sequence). CDR3 region: CASSVGQNTGELFF. The CDR3 bases are TGTGCCAGCAGCGTGGGACAGAACACCGGGGAGCTGTTTTTT.

The chain is built from TRBV5-6 and TRBJ1-3; 7 bases match TRBD1. V shed 0 bases, J shed 7 bases, and the junction held 10 bases outside the gene matches. CDR3 length: 16 amino acids. Germline V CDR1 and CDR2: SGHDT, YYEEEE. In DNA, the CDR3 is TGTGCCAGCAGCTTGGGATACGGACGACAGGGTAACACCATATATTTT. It translates to CASSLGYGRQGNTIYF. Full variable domain (outside the CDR3, taken from reference TRBV5-6 and TRBJ1-3): DAGVTQSPTHLIKTRGQQVTLRCSPKSGHDTVSWYQQALGQGPQFIFQYYEEEERQRGNFPDRFSGHQFPNYSSELNVNALLLGDSALYLCASSLGYGRQGNTIYFGEGSWLTVV.

The CDR3 coding sequence is TGCGCCAGGGTGGGTGCGGGCAATCAGCCCCAGCATTTT. Encoded protein: CARVGAGNQPQHF. This chain uses TRBV23-1 with TRBJ1-5; D ambiguous. TRBV23-1 is reported as an ORF; its role is uncertain. The ends were cut back, 9 bases at V and 2 bases at J, with 11 bases in the middle. There are 13 residues in the CDR3.

The chain uses TRBV9 and TRBJ1-2, with a tentative D call TRBD1 (6 bases). The germline V gene has CDR1 SGDLS and CDR2 YYNGEE. V dropped 7 bases and J dropped 2 bases, with 18 bases sitting between them. The CDR3 is 15 amino acids. The CDR3 protein is CASASWTAQNYGYTF. DNA of the CDR3: TGTGCCAGCGCCTCCTGGACAGCCCAGAACTATGGCTACACCTTC.

In its sample, this clone was seen a few times. The chain joins TRBV5-1 to TRBJ2-3; 13 bases agree with TRBD2. The CDR3 spans 15 residues. CDR1 and CDR2 (germline): SGHRS, YFSETQ. V shed 1 base and J 4 bases; nucleotides not matched to a gene: 0. CDR3 bases: TGCGCCAGCAGCTTGACTAGCGGGAGGGCAGATACGCAGTATTTT. This translates into CASSLTSGRADTQYF.

This clone was seen a few times. The chain combines TRBV20-1 with TRBJ2-5; perhaps TRBD1 as D (5 bases). Germline CDR1 is DFQATT and CDR2 is SNEGSKA (reference sequence). V lost 5 bases and J 2 bases, leaving 6 bases between the germline ends. The CDR3 length is 11 residues. The DNA for the CDR3 is TGCAGTGCTCGACAGCAAGAGACCCAGTACTTC. Residues: CSARQQETQYF.

This chain links TRBV4-1 with TRBJ1-1, with a weak D call TRBD1 (6 bases). Germline V gene sequence: CDR1 MGHRA, CDR2 YSYEKL. The CDR3 totals 14 residues. V lost 1 base and J lost 1, with 7 bases in between. In DNA, the CDR3 is TGCGCCAGCAGCCAAGTGGACAGGAACACTGAAGCTTTCTTT. This sequence encodes CASSQVDRNTEAFF.

The chain is built from TRBV28 and TRBJ1-2, with unresolved D. Germline CDR1 MDHEN, CDR2 SYDVKM. V lost 3 bases and J lost 6, with 11 bases in between. The CDR3 has 13 residues. CDR3 protein: CASSFPGSDGYTF. In DNA form, the CDR3 reads TGTGCCAGCAGTTTCCCAGGTAGCGATGGCTACACCTTC.

CDR3 amino acids: CASSPQDAYGYTF. In DNA, the CDR3 is TGTGCCAGCAGCCCACAGGATGCCTATGGCTACACCTTC. The V gene is TRBV6-6, the J gene TRBJ1-2, with D perhaps matching TRBD1 (5 bases). CDR3 length: 13 amino acids. The ends were cut back, 6 bases at V and 4 bases at J, with 12 bases in the middle. Germline CDR1 is MNHNY and CDR2 is SVGAGI (reference sequence).

V gene TRBV6-5 combines with J gene TRBJ1-4; TRBD1 is a possible D gene (5 bases). V was shortened by 5 bases and J by 7 bases, with 14 bases between the two germline ends. Germline V gene data show CDR1 as MNHEY and CDR2 as SVGAGI. The CDR3 consists of 14 residues. CDR3 in amino acids: CASSDARVGEKLFF. The CDR3 DNA reads as TGTGCCAGCAGTGACGCCAGGGTTGGTGAAAAACTGTTTTTT.

The V gene is TRBV7-9, the J gene TRBJ2-7, with D possibly TRBD2 on 5 matching bases. Germline loops: CDR1 SEHNR, CDR2 FQNEAQ (reference sequence). V was trimmed by 2 bases and J by 2 bases, leaving 13 bases between them. The CDR3 totals 15 residues. The CDR3, as DNA: TGTGCCAGCAGCTTACATGCCGGGATCGCCTACGAGCAGTACTTC. This codes for CASSLHAGIAYEQYF.

The V and J genes are TRBV7-2 and TRBJ2-7, with TRBD2 matching 8 bases. Germline CDR1 is SGHTA and CDR2 is FQGNSA. After removal of 4 bases from V and 2 bases from J, the junction contained 4 bases not matched to a gene. This CDR3 is 14 amino acids long. CDR3 bases: TGTGCCAGCAGCTCCTTGACTAGCGCCTACGAGCAGTACTTC. Translated, it gives CASSSLTSAYEQYF.